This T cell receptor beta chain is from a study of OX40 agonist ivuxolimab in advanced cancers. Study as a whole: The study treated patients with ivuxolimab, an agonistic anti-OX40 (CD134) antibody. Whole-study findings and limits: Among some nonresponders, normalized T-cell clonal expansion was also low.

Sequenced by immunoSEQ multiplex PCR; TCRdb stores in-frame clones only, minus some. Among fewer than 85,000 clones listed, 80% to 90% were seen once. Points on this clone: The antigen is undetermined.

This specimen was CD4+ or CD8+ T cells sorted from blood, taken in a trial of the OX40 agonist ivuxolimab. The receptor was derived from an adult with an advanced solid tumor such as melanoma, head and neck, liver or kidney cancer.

The CDR3 here is CASSSHYGYTF. The DNA of the CDR3 is TGTGCCAGCAGCTCCCACTATGGCTACACCTTC. The chain links TRBV7-2 to TRBJ1-2; D unresolved. In germline, CDR1 is SGHTA, CDR2 FQGNSA. This CDR3 contains 11 residues. V was cut by 4 bases and J by 3 bases, with 3 bases left in between.